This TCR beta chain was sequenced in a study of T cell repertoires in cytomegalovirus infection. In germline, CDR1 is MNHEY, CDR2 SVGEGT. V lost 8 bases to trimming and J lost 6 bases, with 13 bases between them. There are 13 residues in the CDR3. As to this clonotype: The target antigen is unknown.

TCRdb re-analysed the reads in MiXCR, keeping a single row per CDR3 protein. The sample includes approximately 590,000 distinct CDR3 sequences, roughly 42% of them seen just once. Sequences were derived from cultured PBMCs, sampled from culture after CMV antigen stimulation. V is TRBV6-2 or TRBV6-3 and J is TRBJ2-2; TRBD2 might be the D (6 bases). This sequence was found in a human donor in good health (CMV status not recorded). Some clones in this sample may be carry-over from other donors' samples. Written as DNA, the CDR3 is TGTGCCAGCCAATCTAGCGACCCCGGGGAGCTGTTTTTT. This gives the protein CASQSSDPGELFF.